This TCR beta chain was identified in a study of blood T cell repertoires in COVID-19. Study-level background: The origin of the acute and convalescent COVID-19 samples was the United States, Italy and Spain. T cells, B-cell-depleted T cells, or PBMCs supplied cDNA or gDNA.

Clones were sequenced by immunoSEQ multiplex PCR, and TCRdb holds only the in-frame ones, with some missing. The profile covers roughly 250,000 clones, with around 86% appearing a single time and over 2.5% taken by the ten largest. Germline-derived CDR1 and CDR2 are SGHAT and FQNNGV. Deletions cut 5 bases from V and 4 bases from J, with 11 bases between. This CDR3 is 13 amino acids long. Material for sequencing was peripheral blood. The origin of this receptor is a woman aged 60-70 years with active or convalescent COVID-19. V is TRBV11-2 and J is TRBJ2-5, with a tentative D call TRBD1 (7 bases). CDR3 sequence reads: CASSPRGAETQYF. In DNA form, the CDR3 reads TGTGCCAGCAGCCCCAGGGGGGCAGAGACCCAGTACTTC. The variable domain in full, completed from reference TRBV11-2 and TRBJ2-5, reads EAGVAQSPRYKIIEKRQSVAFWCNPISGHATLYWYQQILGQGPKLLIQFQNNGVVDDSQLPKDRFSAERLKGVDSTLKIQPAKLEDSAVYLCASSPRGAETQYFGPGTRLLVL.